These 23 T cell receptor beta chains came from one sample sequenced in a study of blood T cells in healthy people across ages. Combining a sample-barcoded 5' primer with a J-beta primer mix, a second PCR ran for roughly 7 to 12 cycles. TCRdb passed the 5' RACE reads through MiXCR, listing each CDR3 protein once. The data show 450,000 to 700,000 distinct CDR3 sequences, 25% to 30% seen once. The sample consisted of blood. The receptor set was obtained from a woman in her seventies in good health.

The V call is TRBV4-2, the J call TRBJ1-1; D not certain. The CDR3 totals 14 residues. The germline gives CDR1 LGHNA, CDR2 YNFKEQ. V shed 0 bases and J shed 1 base, with 6 bases lying between them. The CDR3 nucleotides read TGTGCCAGCAGCCAAGAGGTGGGGAACACTGAAGCTTTCTTT. Its translation is CASSQEVGNTEAFF.

This clonotype appeared a few times. The chain joins TRBV7-2 to TRBJ2-3; 7 bases align to TRBD2. V shed 4 bases and J 2 bases; nucleotides not matched to a gene: 6. The CDR3 has 15 residues. Germline V gene sequence: CDR1 SGHTA, CDR2 FQGNSA. CDR3 region: CASSSPSGFTDTQYF. Written as DNA, the CDR3 is TGTGCCAGCAGCTCCCCTAGCGGCTTCACAGATACGCAGTATTTT.

In this sample, this clonotype turned up a few times. The genes are TRBV4-2 and TRBJ1-2; D not resolved. Germline V gene lookup returns CDR1 LGHNA and CDR2 YNFKEQ. V lost 0 bases to trimming and J lost 2 bases, with 7 bases between them. The CDR3 is 14 residues long. The CDR3 is CASSQDGINYGYTF. CDR3 nucleotides: TGTGCCAGCAGCCAAGATGGGATCAACTATGGCTACACCTTC.

The chain combines TRBV7-2 with TRBJ2-1; D not resolved. The ends were cut back, 2 bases at V and 0 bases at J, with 11 bases in the middle. The CDR3 consists of 16 residues. Germline lookup yields CDR1 SGHTA and CDR2 FQGNSA. Here the CDR3 DNA reads TGTGCCAGCAGCTTAAGCGCCCACAGCTCCTACAATGAGCAGTTCTTC. It encodes CASSLSAHSSYNEQFF.

This clonotype was seen at least ten times. The chain carries TRBV6-6 and TRBJ1-5, with 8 nucleotides matching TRBD1. This CDR3 is 16 amino acids long. The germline V gene has CDR1 MNHNY and CDR2 SVGAGI (reference sequence). V lost 6 bases to trimming and J lost 4 bases; unmatched junction nucleotides: 11. CDR3 in DNA: TGTGCCAGCAGCTCAGCTCAGGGGGCTGGGAATCAGCCCCAGCATTTT. Its protein product is CASSSAQGAGNQPQHF.

The CDR3: CASTRAGRGYTF. Written as DNA, the CDR3 is TGTGCCAGCACCAGGGCAGGGAGAGGCTACACCTTC. The V call is TRBV6-5, the J call TRBJ1-2, with TRBD1 as a possible D gene (5 bases). Germline V gene lookup returns CDR1 MNHEY and CDR2 SVGAGI. The V end lost 7 bases, the J end lost 8 bases, and 14 bases lay between the germline ends. This CDR3 is built from 12 residues.

This chain links TRBV7-9 with TRBJ2-5; possibly TRBD2 for D (5 bases). TRBJ2-7 explains the end of the DNA better; the J call may be wrong. The CDR3 is 14 amino acids. Looked up from germline, CDR1 is SEHNR and CDR2 is FQNEAQ (reference sequence). CDR3 protein: CASGLAHEAGEQYF. Written as DNA, the CDR3 is TGTGCCAGCGGTTTAGCGCACGAAGCTGGCGAGCAGTACTTC.

This clonotype has just a few counts. The V gene is TRBV15, the J gene TRBJ2-3, with D perhaps matching TRBD1 (6 bases). The CDR3 is made up of 12 amino acids. The germline CDR1 and CDR2 sequences are LNHNV and YYDKDF (reference sequence). V was trimmed by 3 bases and J by 8 bases, leaving 9 bases between them. The CDR3 loop reads CATSRDSRTQYF. CDR3 coding DNA: TGTGCCACCAGCAGGGACAGTCGTACGCAGTATTTT.

CDR3 in DNA: TGTGCCAGCAGCCAAGGGACGAAAGCTTTCTTT. Its protein is CASSQGTKAFF. J is TRBJ1-1 and V is TRBV7-9, with D tentatively TRBD1 (5 bases). V was clipped by 5 bases and J by 9 bases, with 10 bases between them. Per germline, CDR1 SEHNR and CDR2 FQNEAQ (reference sequence). CDR3 length: 11 residues.

The chain carries TRBV7-9 and TRBJ2-3; 7 bases are a match to TRBD1. The CDR3 contains 14 residues. Germline V CDR1 and CDR2: SEHNR, FQNEAQ (reference sequence). The trim removed 5 bases at V and 4 bases at J, leaving 6 bases unmatched. The CDR3 nucleotides read TGTGCCAGCAGCCAACGACAGGGCGCAGATACGCAGTATTTT. Translated, it gives CASSQRQGADTQYF.

A few counts support this clonotype. This chain joins TRBV20-1 and TRBJ1-4; D uncertain. The CDR3 runs 15 residues. CDR1 DFQATT and CDR2 SNEGSKA come from the germline V gene (reference sequence). V lost 2 bases, J lost 0 bases, and 10 bases lay in between. The CDR3 loop is CSARKDRTTNEKLFF. The CDR3 region has the DNA TGCAGTGCTAGAAAGGACCGCACAACTAATGAAAAACTGTTTTTT.

This clonotype was seen a handful of times. The CDR3 loop reads CASSLIQYNEQFF. The CDR3 nucleotides read TGTGCCAGCAGTTTGATACAGTACAATGAGCAGTTCTTC. The chain combines TRBV12-3 or TRBV12-4 with TRBJ2-1; no clear D gene. Trimming pared 3 bases from V and 4 bases from J, leaving 7 bases between. This CDR3 contains 13 residues.

This clonotype was seen more than once but under ten times. J is TRBJ1-2 and V is TRBV7-3, with 10 bases lining up with TRBD1. The CDR3 has 14 residues. Germline CDR1 SGHTA, CDR2 FQGTGA. V trimming: 5 bases; J trimming: 10 bases; junction bases outside the gene matches: 10. Here the CDR3 DNA reads TGTGCCAGCAGCCCATTGGGACAGGGGAATGACTACACCTTC. Residues: CASSPLGQGNDYTF.

The chain combines TRBV5-1 with TRBJ1-6; 7 positions agree with TRBD1. CDR1 and CDR2 from the germline V gene are SGHRS and YFSETQ. This CDR3 is built from 16 residues. V trimming: 4 bases; J trimming: 1 base; junction bases outside the gene matches: 5. The CDR3 loop reads CASSLQGESYNSPLHF. DNA for the CDR3: TGCGCCAGCAGCCTCCAGGGGGAGTCCTATAATTCACCCCTCCACTTT.

This clonotype was counted ten times or more. This sequence joins TRBV5-8 and TRBJ2-3; the match to TRBD2 covers 11 bases. There are 19 residues in the CDR3. V shed 4 bases, J shed 0 bases, and the junction held 13 bases outside the gene matches. Germline CDR1 reads SGHTS; CDR2 reads YDEGEE. CDR3 nucleotide sequence: TGTGCCAGCAGCAGGGGAGTCCTACTAGCGGGGGCTAGCACAGATACGCAGTATTTT. Residues: CASSRGVLLAGASTDTQYF.

The chain employs TRBV6-2 or TRBV6-3 and TRBJ1-1; possibly TRBD1 for D (5 bases). Germline values: CDR1 MNHEY, CDR2 SVGEGT. The CDR3 spans 12 residues. V was cut by 8 bases and J by 5 bases, with 12 bases left in between. CDR3 DNA: TGTGCCAGCGCCTGGGGCGGAACTGAAGCTTTCTTT. Its protein is CASAWGGTEAFF.

This clonotype was counted a single time. The rearrangement uses TRBV4-2 and TRBJ2-5, with 8 bases fitting TRBD1. The J call may be faulty, since TRBJ2-7 better matches the DNA end. Germline assignment: CDR1 LGHNA and CDR2 YNFKEQ. The CDR3 is made up of 15 amino acids. The CDR3 DNA is TGTGCCAGCAGTGAGACCGGGACAGGTCGAAGCGAGCAGTACTTC. This encodes CASSETGTGRSEQYF.

CDR3 in amino acids: CAISGTGANYGYTF. In nucleotides, the CDR3 is TGTGCCATCAGTGGGACAGGAGCTAACTATGGCTACACCTTC. The chain has TRBV10-3 and TRBJ1-2; TRBD1 aligns across 7 bases. Trimming at V came to 4 bases and at J to 0 bases, leaving 2 bases not matched to a gene. The CDR3 spans 14 residues. The germline gives CDR1 ENHRY, CDR2 SYGVKD.

The V call is TRBV20-1, the J call TRBJ2-3; 7 nucleotides align to TRBD2. Germline-derived CDR1 and CDR2 are DFQATT and SNEGSKA (reference sequence). This CDR3 contains 14 residues. The J segment lost 4 bases and the V segment lost 1 base, leaving 5 bases of the junction unmatched. Here the CDR3 DNA reads TGCAGTGCTAGAGGGCGGGGGATAGCAGATACGCAGTATTTT. The encoded protein is CSARGRGIADTQYF.

This clonotype showed up just a few times. This rearrangement joins TRBV4-3 to TRBJ2-5; D uncertain. Germline lookup yields CDR1 LGHNA and CDR2 YSLEER. CDR3 length: 14 residues. With 3 bases removed from V and 5 bases from J, the gap between germline ends came to 13 bases. The CDR3 reads CASSQGTKAETQYF. CDR3 sequence (DNA): TGCGCCAGCAGCCAGGGAACGAAAGCGGAGACCCAGTACTTC.

The chain combines TRBV12-5 with TRBJ1-1; D might be TRBD1 (6 bases). Germline lookup yields CDR1 LGHNT and CDR2 FRNRAP. Trimming pared 7 bases from V and 1 base from J, leaving 10 bases between. The CDR3 has 13 residues. CDR3 region: CASAWGRNTEAFF. For the CDR3, the DNA is TGTGCTAGTGCTTGGGGGCGGAACACTGAAGCTTTCTTT.

This chain joins TRBV7-8 and TRBJ2-7; tentatively, D is TRBD1 (6 bases). Trimming stripped 7 bases from V and 2 bases from J, with 12 bases between. The CDR3 runs 13 residues. CDR1 SGHVS and CDR2 FQNEAQ come from the germline V gene. The DNA for the CDR3 is TGTGCCAGCAAGAAGGCAGGGGCCTACGAGCAGTACTTC. Its protein product is CASKKAGAYEQYF.

The chain couples TRBV12-3 or TRBV12-4 to TRBJ1-5; D possibly corresponds to TRBD1 (6 bases). CDR3 length equals 15 residues. V was trimmed by 0 bases and J by 2 bases, leaving 8 bases between them. The DNA for the CDR3 is TGTGCCAGCAGTTTAGCGGGGGGGCGCAATCAGCCCCAGCATTTT. Protein sequence: CASSLAGGRNQPQHF.